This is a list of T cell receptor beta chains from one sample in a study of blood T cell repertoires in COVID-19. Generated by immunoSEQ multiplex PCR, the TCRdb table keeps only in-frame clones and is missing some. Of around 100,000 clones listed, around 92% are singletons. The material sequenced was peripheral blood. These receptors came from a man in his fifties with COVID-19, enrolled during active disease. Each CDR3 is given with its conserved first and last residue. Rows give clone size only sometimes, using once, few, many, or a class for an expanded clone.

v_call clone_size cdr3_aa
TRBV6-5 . CASSSDRDYGYTF
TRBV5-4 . CASSYSGGGYNEQFF
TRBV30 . CAWSETGIEKLFF
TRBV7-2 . CASSLAREYNEQFF
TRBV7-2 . CASRGLAGVNEQFF
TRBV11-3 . CASSPTGRNEQYF
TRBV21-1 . CASSKGHAGGTGENTEAFF
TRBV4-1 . CASSPRGSGRNTEAFF
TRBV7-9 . CASSLVSVETQYF
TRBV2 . CASKAGGADNEQFF
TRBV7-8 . CASSLAQRGTYGYTF
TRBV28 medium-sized CASSPRTNYNEQFF
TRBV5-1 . CASRAGTGGYEQYF
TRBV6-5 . CATRRDSYNSPLHF